The next 20 T cell receptor beta chains were all read from a single sample in a study of blood T cell repertoires in COVID-19. Only in-frame clones appear in the TCRdb table, and some are missing; sequencing was by immunoSEQ multiplex PCR. The sample lists about 250,000 clones; around 88% were seen once. What was sequenced was peripheral blood. These receptors originate from a woman in her twenties or thirties with COVID-19, enrolled during active disease.

The chain has TRBV4-2 and TRBJ2-2, with 9 bases that match TRBD1. The CDR3 sequence is 16 residues long. In germline, CDR1 is LGHNA, CDR2 YNFKEQ. Trimming took 1 base from V and 6 from J; bases not matched to a gene: 6. CDR3 nucleotides: TGTGCCAGCAGCCAAGCCGGGACAGGGTTGCCCGGGGAGCTGTTTTTT. This encodes CASSQAGTGLPGELFF.

The chain combines TRBV21-1 with TRBJ1-2; the table's D call, TRBD1, has no DNA check behind it. TRBV21-1 is a pseudogene locus. The CDR3 runs 18 residues. The CDR3 region is CASSRTGGQGKDRYGYTF. The DNA for the CDR3 is TGTGCCAGCAGCAGAACGGGGGGACAGGGGAAGGACCGCTATGGCTACACCTTC.

The chain employs TRBV11-2 and TRBJ2-7, with 7 bases fitting TRBD2. Germline CDR1 SGHAT, CDR2 FQNNGV. Losses at the gene ends were 3 bases for V and 0 bases for J; bases not matched to a gene: 11. The CDR3 is 17 amino acids. CDR3 region: CASSFLSWRGSSYEQYF. The CDR3 DNA reads TGTGCCAGCAGCTTCCTTTCTTGGCGGGGGAGCTCCTACGAGCAGTACTTC.

CDR3 residues: CASSLARQGSTDTQYF. The CDR3 nucleotides read TGTGCCAGCAGCTTAGCCCGACAGGGAAGCACAGATACGCAGTATTTT. The rearrangement uses TRBV7-9 and TRBJ2-3; 7 positions agree with TRBD1. J lost 0 bases, V lost 0 bases, and 3 bases had no gene match. The CDR3 is made up of 16 amino acids. The germline CDR1 and CDR2 sequences are SEHNR and FQNEAQ (reference sequence).

The chain employs TRBV11-2 and TRBJ2-1; TRBD1 is a possible D gene (6 bases). The CDR3 runs 15 residues. V was pared by 1 base and J by 7 bases, with 14 bases between. Germline V gives CDR1 SGHAT, CDR2 FQNNGV. The CDR3 DNA is TGTGCCAGCAGCTTAGGGACAGTACTAGGGAATGAGCAGTTCTTC. Its translation: CASSLGTVLGNEQFF.

This clone came up a few times. V usage is TRBV2 and J usage is TRBJ1-4; a possible D gene is TRBD1 (6 bases). CDR1 is SNHLY, CDR2 FYNNEI, per germline. The CDR3 runs to 16 residues. Trimming took off 4 bases at V and 1 base at J, with 13 bases between the two ends. The CDR3 reads CASSAGWGQTNEKLFF. For the CDR3, the DNA is TGTGCCAGCAGTGCTGGATGGGGGCAAACTAATGAAAAACTGTTTTTT.

The chain has TRBV19 and TRBJ2-1; the match to TRBD2 covers 7 bases. CDR3 length: 17 residues. Trimming removed 3 bases from V and 1 base from J; junction bases left unmatched: 9. CDR1 LNHDA and CDR2 SQIVND come from the germline V gene (reference sequence). The DNA for the CDR3 is TGTGCCAGTAGTATCCAAGGGCTAGCGGAGTCCTACAATGAGCAGTTCTTC. This gives the protein CASSIQGLAESYNEQFF. The variable domain in full, with the rest retrieved from reference TRBV19 and TRBJ2-1, is DGGITQSPKYLFRKEGQNVTLSCEQNLNHDAMYWYRQDPGQGLRLIYYSQIVNDFQKGDIAEGYSVSREKKESFPLTVTSAQKNPTAFYLCASSIQGLAESYNEQFFGPGTRLTVL.

This CDR3 reads CASSLPFSDGYTF. DNA for the CDR3: TGTGCCAGCAGCTTACCATTCTCGGATGGCTACACCTTC. The rearrangement uses TRBV13 and TRBJ1-2; D remains unclear. With 2 bases removed from V and 6 bases from J, the gap between germline ends came to 10 bases. This CDR3 has 13 amino acids. Germline V gene data show CDR1 as PRHDT and CDR2 as FYEKMQ (reference sequence).

The CDR3 is CASSIFRSGQETQYF. In DNA, the CDR3 is TGTGCCAGTAGTATTTTTCGGTCGGGCCAAGAGACCCAGTACTTC. This chain connects TRBV19 to TRBJ2-5; D unclear. Trimming removed 3 bases at V and 1 base at J, with 12 bases between. Per germline, CDR1 LNHDA and CDR2 SQIVND (reference sequence). This CDR3 comprises 15 residues.

The chain couples TRBV21-1 to TRBJ1-2; the table's D call TRBD1 went unverified against the DNA. TRBV21-1 is annotated as a pseudogene. The CDR3 runs to 17 residues. CDR3 loop: CASSNFANREASDGYTF. The CDR3 coding sequence is TGTGCCAGCAGCAATTTCGCAAACAGGGAAGCTTCGGATGGCTACACCTTC.

The CDR3 DNA reads as TGTGCCAGCAGCACTGGGACTAGCGGGTTGGGTTTGACAGATACGCAGTATTTT. It translates to CASSTGTSGLGLTDTQYF. J is TRBJ2-3 and V is TRBV7-9; 12 bases align to TRBD2. The length of the CDR3 is 18 residues. Per the germline V gene, CDR1 is SEHNR and CDR2 is FQNEAQ (reference sequence). V lost 5 bases to trimming and J lost 3 bases; unmatched junction nucleotides: 12.

The chain combines TRBV6-2 or TRBV6-3 with TRBJ2-1, with 9 positions matching TRBD2. Germline lookup yields CDR1 MNHEY and CDR2 SVGEGT. V was pared by 5 bases and J by 9 bases, with 8 bases of the junction left unmatched. The CDR3 is made up of 14 amino acids. The CDR3 DNA reads TGTGCCAGCAGTCCCTTAGCGGGAGCGGTTGAGCAGTTCTTC. Its translation: CASSPLAGAVEQFF.

The chain joins TRBV7-2 to TRBJ2-1, with TRBD2 matching over 8 bases. With 1 base clipped from V and 0 bases from J, the junction kept 5 bases outside the gene matches. The germline V gene has CDR1 SGHTA and CDR2 FQGNSA. The CDR3 runs to 17 residues. The CDR3 DNA follows: TGTGCCAGCAGCTTAGTACTAGCGGCGAGCTCCTACAATGAGCAGTTCTTC. Translation: CASSLVLAASSYNEQFF.

This chain uses TRBV25-1 with TRBJ1-6; the D gene is possibly TRBD1 (5 bases). The CDR3 covers 14 residues. The ends were cut back, 10 bases at V and 7 bases at J, with 17 bases in the middle. CDR1 MGHDK and CDR2 SYGVNS come from the germline V gene. The CDR3 region has the DNA TGTGCCACCCAGGACATTTTGCCGAATTCACCCCTCCACTTT. Residues: CATQDILPNSPLHF. The whole variable domain, filled in from reference TRBV25-1 and TRBJ1-6, reads EADIYQTPRYLVIGTGKKITLECSQTMGHDKMYWYQQDPGMELHLIHYSYGVNSTEKGDLSSESTVSRIRTEHFPLTLESARPSHTSQYLCATQDILPNSPLHFGNGTRLTVT.

This chain links TRBV5-1 with TRBJ2-1; 8 positions agree with TRBD2. Germline V gene sequence: CDR1 SGHRS, CDR2 YFSETQ. The CDR3 totals 15 residues. J lost 6 bases, V lost 6 bases, and 11 bases had no gene match. CDR3 DNA sequence: TGCGCCAGCATGTGGTTGCGGGAGGTCGGCAATGAGCAGTTCTTC. This codes for CASMWLREVGNEQFF. Together with reference TRBV5-1 and TRBJ2-1, the CDR3 gives the full variable domain: KAGVTQTPRYLIKTRGQQVTLSCSPISGHRSVSWYQQTPGQGLQFLFEYFSETQRNKGNFPGRFSGRQFSNSRSEMNVSTLELGDSALYLCASMWLREVGNEQFFGPGTRLTVL.

The chain carries TRBV6-6 and TRBJ1-4; 8 positions match TRBD1. Trimming at V came to 5 bases and at J to 8 bases, leaving 7 bases not matched to a gene. The CDR3 consists of 14 residues. Germline-derived CDR1 and CDR2 are MNHNY and SVGAGI (reference sequence). The CDR3 sequence: CASSQDRVSEKLFF. CDR3 nucleotide sequence: TGTGCCAGCAGTCAGGACAGGGTGAGCGAAAAACTGTTTTTT.

The genes are TRBV28 and TRBJ2-7, with 8 positions matching TRBD1. This CDR3 has 16 amino acids. CDR1 is MDHEN and CDR2 is SYDVKM in the germline V gene. V was pared by 4 bases and J by 4 bases, with 12 bases of the junction left unmatched. The CDR3 bases are TGTGCCAGCAGTTCGTGGACAGGGAGAGGGGCTTACGAGCAGTACTTC. As protein: CASSSWTGRGAYEQYF.

This chain links TRBV9 with TRBJ1-4, with a tentative D call TRBD1 (5 bases). Trimming removed 0 bases from V and 7 bases from J, with 13 bases in between. CDR1 SGDLS and CDR2 YYNGEE come from the germline V gene. The CDR3 is 15 amino acids. The CDR3 protein is CASSVGGGEGEKLFF. The CDR3 DNA reads as TGTGCCAGCAGCGTAGGCGGGGGAGAGGGTGAAAAACTGTTTTTT.

This clone was counted once. As DNA, the CDR3 is TGTGCCAGCTCACCGGGGTCATCAGGGGCCGGCTACACCTTC. Encoded protein: CASSPGSSGAGYTF. The chain uses TRBV18 and TRBJ1-2, with D perhaps matching TRBD1 (6 bases). Germline-derived CDR1 and CDR2 are KGHSH and LQKENI. The CDR3 totals 14 residues. V lost 3 bases and J lost 8, with 16 bases in between.

The chain recombines TRBV15 with TRBJ1-4; TRBD1 matches 7 bases. Germline values: CDR1 LNHNV, CDR2 YYDKDF (reference sequence). V shed 4 bases and J 3 bases; nucleotides not matched to a gene: 5. The CDR3 is 15 amino acids. The CDR3 here is CATSTRTGANEKLFF. The DNA of the CDR3 is TGTGCCACCAGCACCCGGACAGGCGCTAATGAAAAACTGTTTTTT.